This passage covers 31 T cell receptor beta chains from one sample sequenced in a study of identical twins. TCRdb processed the 5' RACE reads anew with MiXCR; each CDR3 protein has one entry. The table includes approximately 300,000 distinct CDR3 sequences, 8.5% to 9.5% detected once. The data also belong to a second study, concerning yellow fever vaccine responses in identical twins.

Sequencing was done on a sample of CD8+ T cells sorted from blood. The receptors stem from a woman younger than 35 in good health.

This clonotype turned up a few times. The chain employs TRBV6-5 and TRBJ2-7; D not certain. Trimming pared 0 bases from V and 1 base from J, leaving 7 bases between. From germline, CDR1 is MNHEY and CDR2 SVGAGI. This CDR3 comprises 14 residues. The CDR3 spells CASSYSATSYEQYF. The CDR3 DNA follows: TGTGCCAGCAGTTACTCGGCTACATCCTACGAGCAGTACTTC.

The rearrangement joins TRBV11-2 to TRBJ2-1; 8 nucleotides agree with TRBD2. J was trimmed by 9 bases and V by 5 bases; bases with no gene match: 9. CDR3 size: 14 residues. The germline CDR1 and CDR2 sequences are SGHAT and FQNNGV. This CDR3 reads CASSPPSAGGEQFF. Here the CDR3 DNA reads TGTGCCAGCAGCCCCCCGTCTGCGGGAGGTGAGCAGTTCTTC.

This clonotype was counted many times. The chain links TRBV29-1 to TRBJ2-2; 9 bases agree with TRBD2. CDR1 SQVTM and CDR2 ANQGSEA come from the germline V gene. This CDR3 comprises 14 residues. V gave up 5 bases and J gave up 4 bases; unmatched junction bases: 5. CDR3 residues: CSVLGGRGTGELFF. The DNA for the CDR3 is TGCAGCGTTTTGGGCGGGAGGGGCACCGGGGAGCTGTTTTTT.

This clonotype was seen at least ten times. V usage is TRBV25-1 and J usage is TRBJ2-7; 7 nucleotides agree with TRBD1. The germline CDR1 and CDR2 sequences are MGHDK and SYGVNS. This CDR3 has 14 amino acids. V shed 4 bases and J 2 bases; nucleotides not matched to a gene: 5. As DNA, the CDR3 is TGTGCCAGCAGTGGGACAGGTGGTACCTACGAGCAGTACTTC. Encoded protein: CASSGTGGTYEQYF.

At least ten counts were recorded for this clonotype. The chain has TRBV20-1 and TRBJ2-1; no definite D call. The germline CDR1 and CDR2 sequences are DFQATT and SNEGSKA (reference sequence). V was cut by 6 bases and J by 5 bases, with 5 bases left in between. The CDR3 spans 10 residues. The CDR3 sequence is CSAIDNEQFF. In DNA form, the CDR3 reads TGCAGTGCCATCGACAATGAGCAGTTCTTC.

J is TRBJ2-5 and V is TRBV29-1; 10 bases fit TRBD1. The V segment lost 3 bases and the J segment 4 bases; nucleotides outside the gene matches: 11. Germline V lookup: CDR1 SQVTM, CDR2 ANQGSEA. The length of the CDR3 is 16 residues. CDR3 protein: CSVEKGDRGTRETQYF. CDR3 nucleotides: TGCAGCGTTGAGAAGGGGGACAGGGGAACTCGAGAGACCCAGTACTTC. Full variable domain (remainder filled in from reference TRBV29-1 and TRBJ2-5): SAVISQKPSRDICQRGTSLTIQCQVDSQVTMMFWYRQQPGQSLTLIATANQGSEATYESGFVIDKFPISRPNLTFSTLTVSNMSPEDSSIYLCSVEKGDRGTRETQYFGPGTRLLVL.

This clonotype was found a few times. The chain links TRBV5-1 to TRBJ2-7; perhaps D is TRBD1 or TRBD2 (6 bases each). Deletions cut 4 bases from V and 6 bases from J, with 20 bases between. Germline CDR1 reads SGHRS; CDR2 reads YFSETQ. CDR3 length equals 15 residues. The chain's CDR3 is CASSPGGDIGFEQYF. In DNA, the CDR3 is TGCGCCAGCAGCCCCGGAGGGGACATTGGTTTCGAGCAGTACTTC.

Ten or more counts support this clonotype. This rearrangement joins TRBV24-1 to TRBJ2-2; TRBD1 matches 12 bases. J lost 6 bases, V lost 12 bases, and 10 bases had no gene match. The CDR3 sequence is 15 residues long. Germline V gene lookup returns CDR1 KGHDR and CDR2 SFDVKD. CDR3 DNA sequence: TGTGCCTCTTCGCCGGGACAGGGGGCTCCCGGGGAGCTGTTTTTT. Its translation: CASSPGQGAPGELFF.

The chain carries TRBV13 and TRBJ2-7; a possible D gene is TRBD1 (6 bases). CDR1 is PRHDT and CDR2 is FYEKMQ in the germline V gene (reference sequence). V was clipped by 4 bases and J by 1 base, with 11 bases between them. The CDR3 totals 14 residues. In nucleotides, the CDR3 is TGTGCCAGCAGCTCCTTAACAGGGTCCTACGAGCAGTACTTC. Its translation is CASSSLTGSYEQYF.

In its sample, this clonotype was seen a few times. The chain links TRBV14 to TRBJ2-3, with 7 bases identical to TRBD2. The ends lost 0 bases at V and 4 bases at J; junction bases unmatched: 1. CDR3 size: 14 residues. Germline V gives CDR1 SGHDN, CDR2 FVKESK. CDR3 in DNA: TGTGCCAGCAGCCAAGAGGCGGGAGCAGATACGCAGTATTTT. Its translation: CASSQEAGADTQYF. The complete variable domain, with remaining parts taken from reference TRBV14 and TRBJ2-3, reads EAGVTQFPSHSVIEKGQTVTLRCDPISGHDNLYWYRRVMGKEIKFLLHFVKESKQDESGMPNNRFLAERTGGTYSTLKVQPAELEDSGVYFCASSQEAGADTQYFGPGTRLTVL.

The sample holds a few counts of this clonotype. V gene TRBV11-2 combines with J gene TRBJ2-7; maybe TRBD2 (6 bases). V lost 4 bases to trimming and J lost 2 bases, with 12 bases between them. The CDR3 has 14 amino acids. Looked up from germline, CDR1 is SGHAT and CDR2 is FQNNGV. The chain's CDR3 is CASSSPGTPYEQYF. The CDR3 DNA sequence: TGTGCCAGCAGCTCCCCCGGGACTCCCTACGAGCAGTACTTC.

This clonotype was found many times. The chain joins TRBV7-9 to TRBJ2-1, with D perhaps being TRBD1 or TRBD2 (5 bases each). CDR1 is SEHNR and CDR2 is FQNEAQ in the germline V gene (reference sequence). Deletions cut 4 bases from V and 6 bases from J, with 10 bases between. The CDR3 length is 13 residues. This CDR3 reads CASSYFGTNEQFF. The DNA for the CDR3 is TGTGCCAGCAGCTACTTTGGGACCAATGAGCAGTTCTTC.

The chain is built from TRBV18 and TRBJ2-1; tentatively, D is TRBD2 (6 bases). The CDR3 totals 16 residues. Germline values: CDR1 KGHSH, CDR2 LQKENI. The V end was cut by 2 bases, the J end by 6 bases, with 17 bases between. The chain's CDR3 is CASSPTELARGNEQFF. The CDR3 DNA reads TGTGCCAGCTCACCAACCGAGCTAGCGCGAGGCAATGAGCAGTTCTTC.

V gene TRBV5-1 combines with J gene TRBJ2-1, with 9 bases fitting TRBD2. The germline V gene has CDR1 SGHRS and CDR2 YFSETQ. After removal of 0 bases from V and 8 bases from J, the junction contained 9 bases not matched to a gene. The CDR3 spans 16 residues. The CDR3 loop reads CASSLAPAGGGDEQFF. The CDR3 DNA reads as TGCGCCAGCAGCTTGGCACCAGCGGGGGGAGGGGATGAGCAGTTCTTC.

The chain recombines TRBV20-1 with TRBJ2-3; 14 positions match TRBD2. The CDR3 is 19 residues long. V shed 6 bases and J 4 bases; nucleotides not matched to a gene: 18. Germline assignment: CDR1 DFQATT and CDR2 SNEGSKA (reference sequence). The CDR3 is CSAPSGLAGGFLGPDTQYF. The DNA for the CDR3 is TGCAGTGCCCCGTCCGGACTAGCGGGAGGATTCCTGGGCCCAGATACGCAGTATTTT.

This chain joins TRBV4-3 and TRBJ2-7; D might be TRBD2 (6 bases). CDR1 is LGHNA, CDR2 YSLEER, per germline. CDR3 size: 15 residues. V gave up 4 bases and J gave up 4 bases, with 17 bases separating them. CDR3 loop: CASSRGPGDGYEQYF. The CDR3 DNA follows: TGCGCCAGCAGCCGAGGGCCGGGAGATGGGTACGAGCAGTACTTC.

The rearrangement uses TRBV4-1 and TRBJ2-7; D perhaps matches TRBD1 (6 bases). Trimming removed 5 bases at V and 5 bases at J, with 22 bases between. Looked up from germline, CDR1 is MGHRA and CDR2 is YSYEKL. This CDR3 has 16 residues. CDR3 sequence: CASSAVPNAGVHEQYF. In DNA form, the CDR3 reads TGCGCCAGCAGCGCCGTACCCAACGCAGGGGTCCACGAGCAGTACTTC.

V and J are TRBV29-1 and TRBJ2-1; TRBD2 might be the D (5 bases). This CDR3 is built from 16 residues. CDR1 is SQVTM and CDR2 is ANQGSEA in the germline V gene. This CDR3 reads CILTLRGRGSYNEQFF. CDR3 sequence (DNA): TGCATCCTCACCCTTCGCGGCCGGGGCTCCTACAATGAGCAGTTCTTC.

This clonotype has more than one count but fewer than ten. V gene TRBV3-1 combines with J gene TRBJ2-7; no definite D call. V lost 3 bases, J lost 0 bases, and 12 bases lay in between. CDR1 LGHDT and CDR2 YNNKEL come from the germline V gene (reference sequence). This CDR3 is built from 15 residues. CDR3 protein: CASSQLHGSSYEQYF. In nucleotides, the CDR3 is TGTGCCAGCAGCCAGCTTCACGGAAGCTCCTACGAGCAGTACTTC.

The chain links TRBV5-1 to TRBJ1-4; 8 bases match TRBD1. In germline, CDR1 is SGHRS, CDR2 YFSETQ. V shed 3 bases, J shed 8 bases, and the junction held 6 bases outside the gene matches. This CDR3 spans 14 amino acids. In DNA form, the CDR3 reads TGCGCCAGCAGCTCTGGACAGGGTCGGGAAAAACTGTTTTTT. As protein: CASSSGQGREKLFF.

The rearrangement uses TRBV28 and TRBJ2-3; 8 nucleotides line up with TRBD1. CDR1 and CDR2 from the germline V gene are MDHEN and SYDVKM. The CDR3 length is 14 residues. The V and J ends lost 8 bases and 1 base, in that order; junction bases with no gene match: 5. For the CDR3, the DNA is TGTGCCAGCCGACAGGGGAAGGGCACAGATACGCAGTATTTT. Its translation is CASRQGKGTDTQYF.

This rearrangement joins TRBV7-2 to TRBJ2-6, with D maybe TRBD2 (5 bases). The germline gives CDR1 SGHTA, CDR2 FQGNSA. The CDR3 spans 17 residues. Trimming removed 3 bases from V and 0 bases from J, with 12 bases in between. Here the CDR3 DNA reads TGTGCCAGCAGCTTTTTCGGGAACCGCTCTGGGGCCAACGTCCTGACTTTC. The encoded protein is CASSFFGNRSGANVLTF.

The J gene is TRBJ2-5, the V gene TRBV10-3; either TRBD1 or TRBD2 may supply D (5 bases each). V lost 0 bases and J 2 bases, leaving 13 bases between the germline ends. The CDR3 totals 16 residues. From germline, CDR1 is ENHRY and CDR2 SYGVKD. CDR3 sequence reads: CAISESNLGEQETQYF. CDR3 in DNA: TGTGCCATCAGTGAGTCGAACCTGGGGGAGCAAGAGACCCAGTACTTC.

This clonotype has at least ten counts. The chain recombines TRBV4-1 with TRBJ2-1; D is uncertain. Per the germline V gene, CDR1 is MGHRA and CDR2 is YSYEKL. The V end lost 3 bases, the J end lost 6 bases, and 9 bases lay between the germline ends. The CDR3 totals 13 residues. The CDR3 is CASSQGPPNEQFF. CDR3 coding DNA: TGCGCCAGCAGCCAGGGTCCTCCCAATGAGCAGTTCTTC.

The CDR3 here is CASSFTRFFYEQYF. The CDR3 DNA is TGTGCCAGCAGTTTTACACGTTTTTTCTACGAGCAGTACTTC. The chain combines TRBV28 with TRBJ2-7; no firm D call. Between the trimmed V and J ends, which lost 3 bases and 3 bases, there was a span of 12 bases. This CDR3 has 14 amino acids. Looked up from germline, CDR1 is MDHEN and CDR2 is SYDVKM.

J is TRBJ2-7 and V is TRBV7-9; tentative D call: TRBD2 (6 bases). With 2 bases removed from V and 3 bases from J, the gap between germline ends came to 20 bases. This CDR3 comprises 17 residues. Germline loops: CDR1 SEHNR, CDR2 FQNEAQ (reference sequence). In DNA, the CDR3 is TGTGCCAGCAGCTTATTACTCCGGCGGGCGGGAAGCTACGAGCAGTACTTC. Translated: CASSLLLRRAGSYEQYF.

In its sample, this clonotype was seen many times. The chain recombines TRBV9 with TRBJ2-1; D is tentatively TRBD1 or TRBD2 (5 bases each). This CDR3 region has 16 residues. CDR1 and CDR2 from the germline V gene are SGDLS and YYNGEE. With 3 bases removed from V and 2 bases from J, the gap between germline ends came to 15 bases. The DNA for the CDR3 is TGTGCCAGCAGCGGGGGGAAGTACAATACCTACAATGAGCAGTTCTTC. Its protein is CASSGGKYNTYNEQFF.

The table lists this clonotype with many counts. This rearrangement joins TRBV6-5 to TRBJ2-5; D remains unclear. Germline V gives CDR1 MNHEY, CDR2 SVGAGI. V gave up 2 bases and J gave up 2 bases, with 12 bases separating them. The CDR3 contains 15 residues. CDR3 sequence reads: CASSYVVPLQETQYF. Written as DNA, the CDR3 is TGTGCCAGCAGTTACGTCGTTCCGTTACAAGAGACCCAGTACTTC.

This clonotype was observed at least ten times. The rearrangement joins TRBV4-3 to TRBJ2-7, with 8 bases aligning to TRBD2. Germline-derived CDR1 and CDR2 are LGHNA and YSLEER. CDR3 length: 15 amino acids. The V segment lost 0 bases and the J segment 4 bases; nucleotides outside the gene matches: 5. The CDR3 sequence is CASSQDTSGLYEQYF. CDR3 bases: TGCGCCAGCAGCCAAGATACTAGCGGCTTATACGAGCAGTACTTC.

This clonotype was picked up a small number of times. The V gene is TRBV2, the J gene TRBJ1-1, with D unclear. The CDR3 has 11 amino acids. The germline V and J ends were trimmed by 10 bases and 7 bases, with 13 bases remaining between them. Germline V gene sequence: CDR1 SNHLY, CDR2 FYNNEI. The CDR3 DNA follows: TGTGCCATAGTATCGGGCGGTGAAGCTTTCTTT. It codes for CAIVSGGEAFF.

This chain joins TRBV7-8 and TRBJ2-3; the D gene is possibly TRBD2 (5 bases). CDR1 SGHVS and CDR2 FQNEAQ come from the germline V gene. The CDR3 consists of 15 residues. The V and J ends lost 3 bases and 2 bases respectively, with 12 bases between them. The CDR3 nucleotides are TGTGCCAGCAGCTTCCGGGGAAGGGACACAGATACGCAGTATTTT. Translation gives CASSFRGRDTDTQYF.